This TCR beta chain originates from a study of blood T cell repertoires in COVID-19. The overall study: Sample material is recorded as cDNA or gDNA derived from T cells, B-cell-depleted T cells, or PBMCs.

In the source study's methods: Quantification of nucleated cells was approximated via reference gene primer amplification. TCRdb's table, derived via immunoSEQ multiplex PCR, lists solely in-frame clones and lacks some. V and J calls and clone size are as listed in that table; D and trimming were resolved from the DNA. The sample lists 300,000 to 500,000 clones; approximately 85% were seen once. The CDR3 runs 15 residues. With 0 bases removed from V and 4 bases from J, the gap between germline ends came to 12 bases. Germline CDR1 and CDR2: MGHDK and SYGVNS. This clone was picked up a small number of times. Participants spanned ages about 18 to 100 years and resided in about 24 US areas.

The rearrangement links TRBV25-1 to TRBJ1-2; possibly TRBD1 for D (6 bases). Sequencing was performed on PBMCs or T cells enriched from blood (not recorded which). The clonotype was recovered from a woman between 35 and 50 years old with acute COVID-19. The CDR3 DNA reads TGTGCCAGCAGTGAATACGGGGGGGCGGCCTATGGCTACACCTTC. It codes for CASSEYGGAAYGYTF.